These 17 T cell receptor beta chains came from one sample sequenced in a study of T cells in severe cutaneous drug reactions (dated by TCRdb to between 2019 and 2020). Sequenced donors were patients with carbamazepine-induced Stevens-Johnson syndrome or toxic epidermal necrolysis (CBZ-SJS/TEN). Sequencing instrument: Illumina MiSeq. For both bulk and single-cell sequencing, libraries were prepared with the iRepertoire multiplex PCR system and TCR subtype-specific primers. With the reads reprocessed by TCRdb, a single entry stands for each CDR3 protein sequence and no DNA is reported. In this sample's table one finds about 21,000 distinct CDR3 sequences. Under 8.5% of the sample is in the top ten clones. The sequenced sample was PBMCs. Receptors were obtained from a human donor with toxic epidermal necrolysis, a severe cutaneous drug reaction.

Judged by frequency, this clonotype is medium-sized (0.01 to 0.1%). The chain has TRBV30 and TRBJ2-4. Looked up from germline, CDR1 is GTSNPN and CDR2 is SVGIG (reference sequence). The CDR3 extends over 14 amino acids. Here the CDR3 reads CAWSTWLAKNIQYF.

This chain links TRBV27 with TRBJ2-7; TCRdb calls TRBD1, which cannot be checked without DNA. CDR1 is MNHEY and CDR2 is SMNVEV in the germline V gene (reference sequence). CDR3 length: 16 amino acids. The CDR3 reads CASSGGDRSSSYEQYF.

This chain links TRBV9 with TRBJ2-1; TCRdb outputs TRBD2, but without DNA this stays unchecked. This CDR3 is built from 15 residues. Germline CDR1 is SGDLS and CDR2 is YYNGEE. CDR3 amino acids: CASSVGVAGALEQFF.

In terms of frequency, this clonotype is medium-sized (0.01 to 0.1%). V and J are TRBV6-1 and TRBJ1-1; there is no DNA to check the TCRdb D call of TRBD1. The CDR3 extends over 13 amino acids. The germline V gene has CDR1 MNHNS and CDR2 SASEGT. The CDR3 region is CASRKTGVAEAFF.

The chain employs TRBV7-2 and TRBJ2-7; no DNA is available, so the TRBD2 call from TCRdb remains unchecked. The CDR3 length is 17 residues. Germline values: CDR1 SGHTA, CDR2 FQGNSA. CDR3 amino acids: CASSLMDPGTGPYEQYF.

The chain uses TRBV18 and TRBJ2-7; the TRBD2 assignment by TCRdb is unverifiable without DNA. The CDR3 extends over 14 amino acids. Per germline, CDR1 KGHSH and CDR2 LQKENI. CDR3 amino acids: CASSVGSGSYEQYF.

The chain links TRBV14 to TRBJ2-3; TCRdb calls TRBD2, which cannot be checked without DNA. Germline V CDR1 and CDR2: SGHDN, FVKESK. This CDR3 region has 15 residues. The CDR3 sequence: CASSPTSGTRDTQYF.

The genes are TRBV20-1 and TRBJ2-1; TCRdb calls TRBD2, which cannot be checked without DNA. The CDR3 runs to 13 residues. Germline-derived CDR1 and CDR2 are DFQATT and SNEGSKA (reference sequence). The CDR3 reads CSARKRAGHEQFF.

This chain links TRBV2 with TRBJ2-1; no DNA is available, so the TRBD1 call from TCRdb remains unchecked. CDR1 and CDR2 from the germline V gene are SNHLY and FYNNEI. The CDR3 loop spans 14 amino acids. CDR3 residues: CASRRQGSYNEQFF. The full variable domain, in which reference TRBV2 and TRBJ2-1 provide the parts outside the CDR3, is EPEVTQTPSHQVTQMGQEVILRCVPISNHLYFYWYRQILGQKVEFLVSFYNNEISEKSEIFDDQFSVERPDGSNFTLKIRSTKLEDSAMYFCASRRQGSYNEQFFGPGTRLTVL.

The rearrangement uses TRBV7-2 and TRBJ2-5. The CDR3 covers 15 residues. Germline CDR1 and CDR2: SGHTA and FQGNSA. The CDR3 region is CASSLVSSVQETQYF.

This clonotype shows up as medium-sized by frequency. V is TRBV6-2 or TRBV6-3 and J is TRBJ2-7. The CDR3 length is 12 residues. CDR1 and CDR2 (germline): MNHEY, SVGEGT. The CDR3 sequence: CASSSVSYEQYF.

The chain uses TRBV9 and TRBJ2-3. CDR1 and CDR2 (germline): SGDLS, YYNGEE. This CDR3 contains 15 residues. CDR3 residues: CASTLAGSSTDTQYF. Based on the CDR3 plus reference TRBV9 and TRBJ2-3, the full variable domain is DSGVTQTPKHLITATGQRVTLRCSPRSGDLSVYWYQQSLDQGLQFLIQYYNGEERAKGNILERFSAQQFPDLHSELNLSSLELGDSALYFCASTLAGSSTDTQYFGPGTRLTVL.

The CDR3 reads CSVDPSSSYNEQFF. The chain employs TRBV29-1 and TRBJ2-1; TCRdb indicates TRBD1, and absent DNA this call remains unverified. This CDR3 is 14 amino acids long. Looked up from germline, CDR1 is SQVTM and CDR2 is ANQGSEA.

The V call is TRBV6-5, the J call TRBJ1-5; TCRdb designates TRBD1, a call that cannot be tested without DNA. The CDR3 extends over 14 amino acids. Germline CDR1 MNHEY, CDR2 SVGAGI. CDR3 residues: CASSSGTANQPQHF.

V and J are TRBV4-1 and TRBJ2-7; there is no DNA to check the TCRdb D call of TRBD1. The germline V gene encodes CDR1 MGHRA and CDR2 YSYEKL. The CDR3 is made up of 14 amino acids. The CDR3 sequence is CASSHQGQGAEQYF.

The chain couples TRBV6-5 to TRBJ1-4; TCRdb outputs TRBD1, but without DNA this stays unchecked. The germline V gene encodes CDR1 MNHEY and CDR2 SVGAGI. This CDR3 has 19 amino acids. This chain's CDR3 is CASSYYFFSPGQSNEKLFF.

The rearrangement joins TRBV29-1 to TRBJ1-1. The CDR3 sequence is 14 residues long. The germline V gene encodes CDR1 SQVTM and CDR2 ANQGSEA. The CDR3 protein is CSVRFRGWGTEAFF. The variable domain in full, with the rest retrieved from reference TRBV29-1 and TRBJ1-1, is SAVISQKPSRDICQRGTSLTIQCQVDSQVTMMFWYRQQPGQSLTLIATANQGSEATYESGFVIDKFPISRPNLTFSTLTVSNMSPEDSSIYLCSVRFRGWGTEAFFGQGTRLTVV.